This TCR beta chain was sequenced during a study of blood T cell repertoires in COVID-19. The CDR3 is made up of 14 amino acids. V dropped 6 bases and J dropped 6 bases, with 15 bases sitting between them. Germline loops: CDR1 SGHNT, CDR2 YYREEE (reference sequence). This clone was observed many times. Using immunoSEQ multiplex PCR, the repertoire was profiled, and TCRdb retains in-frame clones only, with some absent. This sample has under 200,000 clones, with 79% found just once. This chain uses TRBV5-4 with TRBJ2-2, with D maybe TRBD2 (6 bases). Sequenced: peripheral blood. The receptor's source is a woman aged 55-69 years with COVID-19, enrolled during active disease. The CDR3 loop reads CASTSPREAGELFF. The CDR3 DNA reads as TGTGCCAGCACCTCCCCCAGGGAGGCCGGGGAGCTGTTTTTT.